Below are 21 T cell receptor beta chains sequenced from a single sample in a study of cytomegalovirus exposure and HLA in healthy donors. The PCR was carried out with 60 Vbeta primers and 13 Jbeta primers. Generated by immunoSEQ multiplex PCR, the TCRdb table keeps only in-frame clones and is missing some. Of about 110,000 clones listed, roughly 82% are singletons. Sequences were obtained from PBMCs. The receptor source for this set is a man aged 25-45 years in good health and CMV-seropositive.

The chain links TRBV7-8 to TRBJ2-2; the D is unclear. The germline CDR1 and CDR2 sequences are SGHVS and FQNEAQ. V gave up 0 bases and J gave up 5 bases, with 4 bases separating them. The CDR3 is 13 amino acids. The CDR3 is CASSLALTGELFF. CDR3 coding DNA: TGTGCCAGCAGCTTAGCCCTAACCGGGGAGCTGTTTTTT.

The CDR3: CASSGNHNSLSGANVLTF. The CDR3 bases are TGTGCCAGCAGCGGAAATCACAACAGCCTCTCTGGGGCCAACGTCCTGACTTTC. The chain carries TRBV4-2 and TRBJ2-6; D not resolved. The CDR3 spans 18 residues. The V and J ends lost 5 bases and 0 bases respectively, with 17 bases between them. Per germline, CDR1 LGHNA and CDR2 YNFKEQ.

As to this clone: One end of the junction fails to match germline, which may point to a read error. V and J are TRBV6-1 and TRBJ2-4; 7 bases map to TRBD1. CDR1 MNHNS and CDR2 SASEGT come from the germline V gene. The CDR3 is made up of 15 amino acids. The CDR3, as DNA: TGTGCCGTACACCTTACGGGACAGACCAAAAACAGTCAGTACTTC. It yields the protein CAVHLTGQTKNSQYF.

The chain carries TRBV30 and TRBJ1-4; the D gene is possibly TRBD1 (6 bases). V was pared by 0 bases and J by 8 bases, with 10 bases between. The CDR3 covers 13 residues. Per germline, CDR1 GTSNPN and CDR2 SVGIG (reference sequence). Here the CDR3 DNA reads TGTGCCTGGAGTGTACAGGGAGTCGAAAAACTGTTTTTT. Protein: CAWSVQGVEKLFF. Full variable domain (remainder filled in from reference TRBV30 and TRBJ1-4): SQTIHQWPATLVQPVGSPLSLECTVEGTSNPNLYWYRQAAGRGLQLLFYSVGIGQISSEVPQNLSASRPQDRQFILSSKKLLLSDSGFYLCAWSVQGVEKLFFGSGTQLSVL.

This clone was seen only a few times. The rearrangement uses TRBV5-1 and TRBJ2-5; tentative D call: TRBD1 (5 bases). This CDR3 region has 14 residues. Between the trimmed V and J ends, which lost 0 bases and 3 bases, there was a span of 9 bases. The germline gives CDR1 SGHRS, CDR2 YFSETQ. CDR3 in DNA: TGCGCCAGCAGCTTGGTACCAGGGAAAGAGACCCAGTACTTC. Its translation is CASSLVPGKETQYF.

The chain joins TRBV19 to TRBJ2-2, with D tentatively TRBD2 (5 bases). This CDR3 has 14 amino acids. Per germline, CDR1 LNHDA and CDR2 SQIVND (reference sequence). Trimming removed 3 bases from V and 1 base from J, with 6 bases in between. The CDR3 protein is CASSIGGNTGELFF. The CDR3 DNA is TGTGCCAGTAGTATCGGAGGGAACACCGGGGAGCTGTTTTTT.

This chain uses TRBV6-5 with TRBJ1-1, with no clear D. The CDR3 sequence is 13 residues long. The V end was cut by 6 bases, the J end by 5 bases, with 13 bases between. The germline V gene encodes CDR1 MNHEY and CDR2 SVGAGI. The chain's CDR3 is CASSPTQRTEAFF. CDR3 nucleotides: TGTGCCAGCAGCCCTACTCAGAGGACTGAAGCTTTCTTT.

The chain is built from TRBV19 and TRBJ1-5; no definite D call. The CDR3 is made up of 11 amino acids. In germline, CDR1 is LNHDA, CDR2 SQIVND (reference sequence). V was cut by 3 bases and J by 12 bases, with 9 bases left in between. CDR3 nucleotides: TGTGCCAGTAGTATCAGTGATGGCCAGCATTTT. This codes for CASSISDGQHF.

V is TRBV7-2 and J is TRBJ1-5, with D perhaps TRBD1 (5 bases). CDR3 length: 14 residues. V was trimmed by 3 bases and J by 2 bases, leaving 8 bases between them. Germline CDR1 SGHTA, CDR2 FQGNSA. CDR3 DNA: TGTGCCAGCAGCTTCGACAGCGGCAATCAGCCCCAGCATTTT. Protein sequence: CASSFDSGNQPQHF.

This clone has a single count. DNA of the CDR3: TGTGCCATCAGTGGGCCAGCGGGACTAGCCACAGATACGCAGTATTTT. As protein: CAISGPAGLATDTQYF. The chain has TRBV10-3 and TRBJ2-3; 9 bases are shared with TRBD2. V trimming: 4 bases; J trimming: 2 bases; junction bases outside the gene matches: 7. Germline-derived CDR1 and CDR2 are ENHRY and SYGVKD. The CDR3 has 16 amino acids.

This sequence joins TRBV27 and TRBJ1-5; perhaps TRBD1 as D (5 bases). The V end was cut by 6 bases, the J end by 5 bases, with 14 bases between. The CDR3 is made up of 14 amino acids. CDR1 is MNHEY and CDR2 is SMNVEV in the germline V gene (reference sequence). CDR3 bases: TGTGCCAGCAGCCCCCCAGGGTCCTATCAGCCCCAGCATTTT. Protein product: CASSPPGSYQPQHF.

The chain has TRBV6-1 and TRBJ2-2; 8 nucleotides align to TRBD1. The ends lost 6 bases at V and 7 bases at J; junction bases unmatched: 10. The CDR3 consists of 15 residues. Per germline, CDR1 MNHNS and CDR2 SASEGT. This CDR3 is CASSRTGLGGGELFF. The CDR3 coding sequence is TGTGCCAGCAGCCGGACAGGGCTTGGTGGCGGGGAGCTGTTTTTT.

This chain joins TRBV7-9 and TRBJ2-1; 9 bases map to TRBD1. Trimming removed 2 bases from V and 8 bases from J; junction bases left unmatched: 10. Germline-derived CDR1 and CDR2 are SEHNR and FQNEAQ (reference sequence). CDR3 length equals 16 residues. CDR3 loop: CASSLLGTGYGDEQFF. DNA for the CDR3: TGTGCCAGCAGCTTATTAGGGACAGGGTACGGTGATGAGCAGTTCTTC.

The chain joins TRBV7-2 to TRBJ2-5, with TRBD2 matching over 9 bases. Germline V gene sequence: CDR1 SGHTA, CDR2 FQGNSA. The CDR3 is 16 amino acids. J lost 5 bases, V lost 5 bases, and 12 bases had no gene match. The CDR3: CASSRGLAGAGETQYF. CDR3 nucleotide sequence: TGTGCCAGCAGCCGCGGGTTAGCGGGGGCTGGGGAGACCCAGTACTTC.

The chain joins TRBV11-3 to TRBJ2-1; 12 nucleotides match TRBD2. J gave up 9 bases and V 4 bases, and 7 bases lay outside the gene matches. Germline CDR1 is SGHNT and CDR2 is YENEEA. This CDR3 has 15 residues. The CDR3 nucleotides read TGTGCCAGCAGCTCACTAGCGGGGGGCCAGGTTGAGCAGTTCTTC. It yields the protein CASSSLAGGQVEQFF.

The CDR3 DNA sequence: TGTGCCTGCGGGACTAGCGGATACGAGCAGTACTTC. Translating gives CACGTSGYEQYF. This chain joins TRBV30 and TRBJ2-7; 11 nucleotides match TRBD2. CDR3 length: 12 residues. Unmatched junction bases numbered 2, after V lost 6 bases and J lost 4 bases. Germline-derived CDR1 and CDR2 are GTSNPN and SVGIG (reference sequence). Variable domain in full (rest from reference TRBV30 and TRBJ2-7): SQTIHQWPATLVQPVGSPLSLECTVEGTSNPNLYWYRQAAGRGLQLLFYSVGIGQISSEVPQNLSASRPQDRQFILSSKKLLLSDSGFYLCACGTSGYEQYFGPGTRLTVT.

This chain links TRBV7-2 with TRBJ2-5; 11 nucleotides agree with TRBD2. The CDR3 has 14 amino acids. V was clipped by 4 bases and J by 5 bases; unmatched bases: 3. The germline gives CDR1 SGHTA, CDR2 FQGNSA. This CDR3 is CASSSLAGGETQYF. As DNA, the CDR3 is TGTGCCAGCAGCTCCTTAGCGGGGGGGGAGACCCAGTACTTC.

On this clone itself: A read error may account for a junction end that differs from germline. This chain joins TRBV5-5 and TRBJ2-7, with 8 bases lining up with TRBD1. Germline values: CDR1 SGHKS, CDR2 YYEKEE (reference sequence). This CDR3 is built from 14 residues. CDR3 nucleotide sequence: TGTGCCAGCAGCTTGGATGCAGGGGGCTATGATTCGGACTTC. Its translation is CASSLDAGGYDSDF.

CDR3 sequence reads: CASSLGPSGGIVDEQYF. The CDR3 DNA sequence: TGTGCCAGCAGCTTAGGGCCTAGCGGGGGGATCGTCGACGAGCAGTACTTC. The gene calls are TRBV11-1 and TRBJ2-7; the match to TRBD2 covers 11 bases. The V gene's germline CDR1 is SGHAT and CDR2 FQDESV (reference sequence). CDR3 length: 17 residues. Trimming at V came to 1 base and at J to 5 bases, leaving 10 bases not matched to a gene.

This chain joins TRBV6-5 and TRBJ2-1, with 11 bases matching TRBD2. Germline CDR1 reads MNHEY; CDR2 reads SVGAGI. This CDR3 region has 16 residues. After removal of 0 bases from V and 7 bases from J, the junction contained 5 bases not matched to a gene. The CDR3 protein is CASSYSALAGGNEQFF. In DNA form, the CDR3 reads TGTGCCAGCAGTTACTCGGCCCTAGCGGGGGGAAATGAGCAGTTCTTC.

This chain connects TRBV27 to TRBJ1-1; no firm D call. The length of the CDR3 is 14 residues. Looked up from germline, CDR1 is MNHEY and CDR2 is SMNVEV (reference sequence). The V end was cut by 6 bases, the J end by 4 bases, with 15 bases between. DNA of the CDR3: TGTGCCAGCAGAACCCGGAGGCTGGGCACTGAAGCTTTCTTT. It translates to CASRTRRLGTEAFF.